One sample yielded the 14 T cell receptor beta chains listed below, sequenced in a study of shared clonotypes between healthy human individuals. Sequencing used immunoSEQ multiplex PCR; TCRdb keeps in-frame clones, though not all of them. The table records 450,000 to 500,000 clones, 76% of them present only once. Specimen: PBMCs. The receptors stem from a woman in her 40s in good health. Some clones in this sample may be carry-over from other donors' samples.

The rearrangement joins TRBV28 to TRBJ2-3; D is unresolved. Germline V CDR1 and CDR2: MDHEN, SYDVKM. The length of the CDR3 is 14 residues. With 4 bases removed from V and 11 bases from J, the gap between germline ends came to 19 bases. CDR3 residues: CASSSKPQEPGQYF. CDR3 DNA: TGTGCCAGCAGTTCTAAGCCCCAGGAGCCAGGGCAGTATTTT.

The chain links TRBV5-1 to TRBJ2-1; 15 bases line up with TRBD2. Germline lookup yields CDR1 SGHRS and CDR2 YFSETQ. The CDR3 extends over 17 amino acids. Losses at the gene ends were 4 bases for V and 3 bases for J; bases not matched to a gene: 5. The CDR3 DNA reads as TGCGCCAGCAGCCCGGGACTAGCGGGAGGCATCTACAATGAGCAGTTCTTC. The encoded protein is CASSPGLAGGIYNEQFF.

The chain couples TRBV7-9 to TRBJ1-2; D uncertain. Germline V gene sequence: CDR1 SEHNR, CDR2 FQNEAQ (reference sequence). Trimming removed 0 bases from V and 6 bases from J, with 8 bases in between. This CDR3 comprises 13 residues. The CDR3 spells CASSLAGLDGYTF. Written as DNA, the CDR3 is TGTGCCAGCAGCTTAGCTGGCCTGGATGGCTACACCTTC. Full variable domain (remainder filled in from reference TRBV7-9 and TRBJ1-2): DTGVSQNPRHKITKRGQNVTFRCDPISEHNRLYWYRQTLGQGPEFLTYFQNEAQLEKSRLLSDRFSAERPKGSFSTLEIQRTEQGDSAMYLCASSLAGLDGYTFGSGTRLTVV.

This CDR3 is CASSLGTRAFF. The CDR3 DNA reads TGCGCCAGCAGCCTAGGGACCCGAGCTTTCTTT. The chain combines TRBV4-1 with TRBJ1-1; weak D call: TRBD1 (5 bases). Germline V gene sequence: CDR1 MGHRA, CDR2 YSYEKL. Trimming took off 4 bases at V and 10 bases at J, with 10 bases between the two ends. The CDR3 is 11 residues long.

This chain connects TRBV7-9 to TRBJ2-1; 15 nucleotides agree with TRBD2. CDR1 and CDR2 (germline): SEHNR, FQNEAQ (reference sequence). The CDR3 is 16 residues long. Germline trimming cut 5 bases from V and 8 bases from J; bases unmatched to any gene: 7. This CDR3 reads CASSPGLAGGIDEQFF. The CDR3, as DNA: TGTGCCAGCAGCCCGGGACTAGCGGGAGGTATCGATGAGCAGTTCTTC.

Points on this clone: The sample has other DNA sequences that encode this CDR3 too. CDR3 nucleotides: TGTGCCACCAGCAGCGACCTCCAAGAGACCCAGTACTTC. Translating gives CATSSDLQETQYF. The chain couples TRBV15 to TRBJ2-5; D is undetermined. V lost 3 bases, J lost 1 base, and 6 bases lay in between. The germline V gene encodes CDR1 LNHNV and CDR2 YYDKDF (reference sequence). The CDR3 is made up of 13 amino acids.

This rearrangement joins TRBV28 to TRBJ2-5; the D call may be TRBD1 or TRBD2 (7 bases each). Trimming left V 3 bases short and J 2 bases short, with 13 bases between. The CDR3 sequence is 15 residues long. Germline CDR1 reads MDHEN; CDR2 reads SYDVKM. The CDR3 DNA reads TGTGCCAGCAGTTTTCTCCAGGGGGGGCAAGAGACCCAGTACTTC. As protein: CASSFLQGGQETQYF.

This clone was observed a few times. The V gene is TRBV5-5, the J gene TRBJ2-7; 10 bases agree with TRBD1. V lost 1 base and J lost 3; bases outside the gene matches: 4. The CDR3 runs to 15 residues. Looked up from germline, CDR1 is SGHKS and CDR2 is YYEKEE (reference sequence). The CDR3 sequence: CASSLSGTGVYEQYF. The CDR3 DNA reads TGTGCCAGCAGCTTGTCAGGGACAGGGGTCTACGAGCAGTACTTC.

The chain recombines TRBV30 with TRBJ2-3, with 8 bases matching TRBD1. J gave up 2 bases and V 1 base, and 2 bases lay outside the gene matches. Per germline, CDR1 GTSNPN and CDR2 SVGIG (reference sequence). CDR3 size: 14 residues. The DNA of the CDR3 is TGTGCCTGGAGTGAGGGACAGGACACAGATACGCAGTATTTT. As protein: CAWSEGQDTDTQYF.

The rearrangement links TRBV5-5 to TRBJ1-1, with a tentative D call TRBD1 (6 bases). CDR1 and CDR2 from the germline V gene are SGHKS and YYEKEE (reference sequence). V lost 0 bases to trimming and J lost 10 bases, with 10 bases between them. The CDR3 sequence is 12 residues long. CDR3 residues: CASSLAGGLAFF. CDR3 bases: TGTGCCAGCAGCTTGGCCGGGGGGCTAGCTTTCTTT. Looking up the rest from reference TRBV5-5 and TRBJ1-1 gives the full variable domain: DAGVTQSPTHLIKTRGQQVTLRCSPISGHKSVSWYQQVLGQGPQFIFQYYEKEERGRGNFPDRFSARQFPNYSSELNVNALLLGDSALYLCASSLAGGLAFFGQGTRLTVV.

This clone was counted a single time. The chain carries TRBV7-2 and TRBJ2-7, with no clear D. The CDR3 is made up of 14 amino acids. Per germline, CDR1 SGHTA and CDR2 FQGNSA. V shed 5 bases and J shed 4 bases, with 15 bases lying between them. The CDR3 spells CASSPDSRGYEQYF. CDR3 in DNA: TGTGCCAGCAGCCCCGATAGCCGAGGATACGAGCAGTACTTC.

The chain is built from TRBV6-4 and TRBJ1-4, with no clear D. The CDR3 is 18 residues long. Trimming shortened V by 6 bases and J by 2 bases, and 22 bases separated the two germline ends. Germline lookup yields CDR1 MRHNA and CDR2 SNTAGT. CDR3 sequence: CASSTPPVMGVTNEKLFF. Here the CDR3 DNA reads TGTGCCAGCAGCACCCCCCCGGTTATGGGAGTTACTAATGAAAAACTGTTTTTT.

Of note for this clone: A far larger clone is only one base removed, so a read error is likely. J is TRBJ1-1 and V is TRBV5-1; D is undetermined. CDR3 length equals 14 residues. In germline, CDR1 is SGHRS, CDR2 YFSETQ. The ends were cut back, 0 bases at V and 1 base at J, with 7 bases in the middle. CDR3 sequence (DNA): TGCGCCAGCAGCTTGGAGGCAGGGAACACTGAAGCTTTCTTT. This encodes CASSLEAGNTEAFF.

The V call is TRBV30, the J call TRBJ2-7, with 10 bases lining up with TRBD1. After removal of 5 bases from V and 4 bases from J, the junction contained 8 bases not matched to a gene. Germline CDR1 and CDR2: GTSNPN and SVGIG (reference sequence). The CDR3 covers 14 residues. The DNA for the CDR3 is TGTGCCTGGGGATCGGGACAGGGGATGTACGAGCAGTACTTC. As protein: CAWGSGQGMYEQYF.